One and the same sample provided the 20 T cell receptor beta chains below, sequenced in a study of cytomegalovirus exposure and HLA in healthy donors listed by TCRdb under 2017. Libraries were built with the immunoSEQ multiplex PCR assay. A mixture of 60 forward primers for TCR Vbeta segments and 13 reverse primers for TCR Jbeta segments was used in the multiplex PCR. The table was pulled from immuneACCESS by TCRdb, which kept in-frame rearrangements only. Such tables lose some clones; where checked, under half of the loss comes from unresolved V genes, and the rest has no known cause. Recorded for this sample are hundreds of thousands of clones; around 70% of them occurred a single time. The top ten clones comprise about 3% of the sample. Specimen: PBMCs. These receptors were obtained from a man aged 35 to 55 in good health and CMV-seropositive.

The rearrangement uses TRBV4-2 and TRBJ2-7; 10 bases align to TRBD2. This CDR3 has 16 amino acids. Per germline, CDR1 LGHNA and CDR2 YNFKEQ. J was trimmed by 1 base and V by 3 bases; bases with no gene match: 6. CDR3 region: CASSQGSGGSSYEQYF. The DNA of the CDR3 is TGTGCCAGCAGCCAGGGTAGCGGGGGGTCATCCTACGAGCAGTACTTC.

The DNA of the CDR3 is TGCGCCAGCAGTCATTACTACAGGGTAGGGCAGCCCCAGCATTTT. Translation gives CASSHYYRVGQPQHF. The V gene is TRBV4-1, the J gene TRBJ1-5; a possible D gene is TRBD1 (6 bases). Germline V gene lookup returns CDR1 MGHRA and CDR2 YSYEKL. V gave up 6 bases and J gave up 7 bases, with 19 bases separating them. CDR3 length: 15 amino acids.

The chain carries TRBV10-1 and TRBJ1-1; 7 positions agree with TRBD1. The V and J ends lost 2 bases and 1 base, in that order; junction bases with no gene match: 7. The germline V gene has CDR1 WNHNN and CDR2 SYGVQD (reference sequence). This CDR3 comprises 16 residues. The CDR3, as DNA: TGCGCCAGCAGTGAGGACAGGGTAAATTGGAACACTGAAGCTTTCTTT. This codes for CASSEDRVNWNTEAFF.

This sequence joins TRBV11-1 and TRBJ2-7, with D maybe TRBD1 (6 bases). The CDR3 runs 15 residues. Deletions cut 5 bases from V and 3 bases from J, with 17 bases between. The germline V gene encodes CDR1 SGHAT and CDR2 FQDESV (reference sequence). CDR3 nucleotide sequence: TGTGCCAGCAGCCTTGCGCAGGCAGGGGACTACGAGCAGTACTTC. Residues: CASSLAQAGDYEQYF.

This chain joins TRBV7-8 and TRBJ2-2, with a weak D call TRBD1 (5 bases). Trimming pared 3 bases from V and 1 base from J, leaving 12 bases between. Germline lookup yields CDR1 SGHVS and CDR2 FQNEAQ. This CDR3 spans 16 amino acids. The CDR3 is CASSLFRVENTGELFF. In DNA form, the CDR3 reads TGTGCCAGCAGCTTGTTCAGGGTAGAGAACACCGGGGAGCTGTTTTTT.

The chain employs TRBV11-2 and TRBJ1-6; D gene ambiguous. The CDR3 runs to 12 residues. With 3 bases removed from V and 8 bases from J, the gap between germline ends came to 5 bases. The V gene's germline CDR1 is SGHAT and CDR2 FQNNGV. The DNA for the CDR3 is TGTGCCAGCAGCTTCTCAGATTCACCCCTCCACTTT. The encoded protein is CASSFSDSPLHF.

This clone was detected only a few times. The genes are TRBV11-2 and TRBJ1-2; D remains ambiguous. CDR1 and CDR2 from the germline V gene are SGHAT and FQNNGV. Trimming took 1 base from V and 7 from J, leaving 7 bases between them. This CDR3 has 12 amino acids. CDR3 in DNA: TGTGCCAGCAGCTTAGTGGGAGGTGGCTACACCTTC. It specifies CASSLVGGGYTF.

J is TRBJ2-5 and V is TRBV7-8, with D perhaps TRBD2 (6 bases). The CDR3 consists of 14 residues. The germline CDR1 and CDR2 sequences are SGHVS and FQNEAQ. V lost 4 bases and J 2 bases, leaving 11 bases between the germline ends. CDR3 sequence: CASSSRLVQETQYF. The CDR3 coding sequence is TGTGCCAGCAGCTCGCGACTAGTACAAGAGACCCAGTACTTC.

The genes are TRBV29-1 and TRBJ2-2, with D perhaps TRBD1 (6 bases). CDR3 length equals 14 residues. In germline, CDR1 is SQVTM, CDR2 ANQGSEA. V was cut by 5 bases and J by 7 bases, with 17 bases left in between. This CDR3 is CSVQKAGDHGELFF. The DNA for the CDR3 is TGCAGCGTTCAGAAGGCAGGGGATCACGGGGAGCTGTTTTTT.

The chain couples TRBV5-1 to TRBJ2-1; 8 bases fit TRBD2. V was clipped by 0 bases and J by 4 bases; unmatched bases: 3. The CDR3 sequence is 15 residues long. Germline assignment: CDR1 SGHRS and CDR2 YFSETQ. CDR3 DNA sequence: TGCGCCAGCAGCTTGGTACGGGGGGGTTACAATGAGCAGTTCTTC. Its translation is CASSLVRGGYNEQFF.

V is TRBV7-3 and J is TRBJ1-1; possibly TRBD1 for D (5 bases). CDR3 length equals 13 residues. The germline V gene has CDR1 SGHTA and CDR2 FQGTGA. V was shortened by 1 base and J by 5 bases, with 8 bases between the two germline ends. The CDR3 spells CASSLMEGTEAFF. CDR3 nucleotides: TGTGCCAGCAGCTTAATGGAGGGGACTGAAGCTTTCTTT.

CDR3 protein: CAGKPTGGSQPQHF. For the CDR3, the DNA is TGTGCCGGCAAACCGACAGGGGGCTCTCAGCCCCAGCATTTT. The chain links TRBV6-6 to TRBJ1-5; 10 nucleotides line up with TRBD1. The CDR3 is 14 residues long. Germline V lookup: CDR1 MNHNY, CDR2 SVGAGI (reference sequence). Trimming removed 11 bases from V and 6 bases from J; junction bases left unmatched: 10.

This chain uses TRBV6-4 with TRBJ1-5; the D gene is possibly TRBD1 (5 bases). The CDR3 runs to 13 residues. Trimming stripped 5 bases from V and 9 bases from J, with 14 bases between. CDR1 and CDR2 (germline): MRHNA, SNTAGT. CDR3 region: CASSRSPGGPQHF. CDR3 DNA sequence: TGTGCCAGCAGTCGAAGTCCGGGGGGGCCCCAGCATTTT.

The CDR3, as DNA: TGTGCCAGCGCTCGCTCAGCGGGGGATGCGGAGACCCAGTACTTC. Translation gives CASARSAGDAETQYF. V and J are TRBV7-2 and TRBJ2-5; 8 bases line up with TRBD2. The CDR3 extends over 15 amino acids. Germline trimming cut 8 bases from V and 5 bases from J; bases unmatched to any gene: 13. Germline lookup yields CDR1 SGHTA and CDR2 FQGNSA.

The rearrangement links TRBV6-5 to TRBJ2-3, with TRBD1 as a possible D gene (6 bases). CDR3 length: 16 amino acids. Trimming removed 0 bases from V and 4 bases from J, with 14 bases in between. From germline, CDR1 is MNHEY and CDR2 SVGAGI. For the CDR3, the DNA is TGTGCCAGCAGTTACTCTAGGACAGTGTGGGCAGATACGCAGTATTTT. It codes for CASSYSRTVWADTQYF.

The V call is TRBV6-6, the J call TRBJ1-5, with a weak D call TRBD1 (5 bases). The germline V gene encodes CDR1 MNHNY and CDR2 SVGAGI (reference sequence). CDR3 length: 16 amino acids. Between the trimmed V and J ends, which lost 4 bases and 3 bases, there was a span of 16 bases. In nucleotides, the CDR3 is TGTGCCAGCAGTTCCCCGGACACCCAGTACAATCAGCCCCAGCATTTT. The encoded protein is CASSSPDTQYNQPQHF.

The genes are TRBV5-1 and TRBJ2-1, with 8 bases that match TRBD2. Germline assignment: CDR1 SGHRS and CDR2 YFSETQ. The CDR3 sequence is 17 residues long. V lost 3 bases to trimming and J lost 4 bases; unmatched junction nucleotides: 12. For the CDR3, the DNA is TGCGCCAGCAGCTCCCTCCGTGGCGGGGGGAGGTACAATGAGCAGTTCTTC. It encodes CASSSLRGGGRYNEQFF.

The V and J genes are TRBV19 and TRBJ1-2; possibly TRBD1 for D (5 bases). The germline V and J ends were trimmed by 3 bases and 3 bases, with 23 bases remaining between them. The CDR3 runs 18 residues. The V gene's germline CDR1 is LNHDA and CDR2 SQIVND (reference sequence). The CDR3 DNA follows: TGTGCCAGTAGTATGGCGACCGGGGGAGGGCTGCGGGACTATGGCTACACCTTC. Translated: CASSMATGGGLRDYGYTF.

The rearrangement uses TRBV5-1 and TRBJ2-1; D perhaps matches TRBD1 (5 bases). The germline CDR1 and CDR2 sequences are SGHRS and YFSETQ. The V end lost 5 bases, the J end lost 8 bases, and 23 bases lay between the germline ends. The CDR3 runs 16 residues. CDR3 sequence (DNA): TGCGCCAGCAGACCCGCCCAGCAGGGTGGGATGGATGAGCAGTTCTTC. It yields the protein CASRPAQQGGMDEQFF. The whole variable domain, remainder taken from reference TRBV5-1 and TRBJ2-1, is KAGVTQTPRYLIKTRGQQVTLSCSPISGHRSVSWYQQTPGQGLQFLFEYFSETQRNKGNFPGRFSGRQFSNSRSEMNVSTLELGDSALYLCASRPAQQGGMDEQFFGPGTRLTVL.

The V gene is TRBV5-1, the J gene TRBJ2-3, with a tentative D call TRBD2 (6 bases). Germline V CDR1 and CDR2: SGHRS, YFSETQ. With 0 bases removed from V and 3 bases from J, the gap between germline ends came to 14 bases. The CDR3 consists of 16 residues. In nucleotides, the CDR3 is TGCGCCAGCAGCTTGGGAGGGACGGAGGGTACAGATACGCAGTATTTT. It yields the protein CASSLGGTEGTDTQYF.